This record concerns one TCR beta chain sequence. Method: immunoSEQ multiplex PCR; TCRdb's copy keeps in-frame clones and lacks some. In the table there are about 2.4 million clones, roughly 93% of which are singletons. The sample is drawn from a study of shared clonotypes between healthy human individuals. The CDR3 runs 15 residues. Germline-derived CDR1 and CDR2 are SGHTA and FQGNSA. V was pared by 3 bases and J by 1 base, with 6 bases of the junction left unmatched. The sample consisted of naive CD4+ T cells from PBMCs. Subset described: CD45RA+ positively selected. The receptor was derived from a man younger than 35 in good health. Some clones in this sample may be carry-over from other donors' samples. The chain uses TRBV7-2 and TRBJ2-7, with 7 positions matching TRBD2. DNA of the CDR3: TGTGCCAGCAGCTTTATGCGGGAGAGATCCTACGAGCAGTACTTC. It encodes CASSFMRERSYEQYF.